This TCR beta chain emerged from a study of OX40 agonist ivuxolimab in advanced cancers. Study conclusions and caveats: Clonal expansion by week 6 occurred in CD4+ and CD8+ blood T cells (at 0.1 to 3.0 mg/kg). Among the lowest levels of clonal expansion were found in partial responders at 0.1-3.0 mg/kg. Low normalized T-cell clonal expansion was also seen in some nonresponders.

This clone was seen just once. Its antigen is unidentified. The V gene lost 3 bases and the J gene lost 6 bases, with 11 bases spanning the gap. In germline, CDR1 is MNHEY, CDR2 SVGAGI. This CDR3 is 13 amino acids long. Produced via immunoSEQ multiplex PCR; TCRdb's table is partial and in-frame only. The sample has approximately 110,000 clones, less than 95% seen once; the top ten hold under 0.85%. The sample here was CD4+ or CD8+ T cells sorted from blood, taken in a trial of the OX40 agonist ivuxolimab. This chain connects TRBV6-5 to TRBJ1-2; D remains ambiguous. The receptor was isolated from an adult with an advanced solid tumor such as melanoma, head and neck, liver or kidney cancer. CDR3: CASSYLGSNGYTF. CDR3 in DNA: TGTGCCAGCAGTTATTTGGGCAGCAATGGCTACACCTTC.